A selection of T cell receptor beta chains follows, all from one sample in a study of cytomegalovirus exposure and HLA in healthy donors. Clones were read by immunoSEQ multiplex PCR, and TCRdb kept only the in-frame ones, dropping some. The sample lists roughly 190,000 clones, roughly four fifths occurring once. The sample consisted of PBMCs. The receptor set was obtained from a man aged 18-30 years in good health and CMV-seronegative. CDR3s include the opening cysteine and the closing phenylalanine or tryptophan. Fields, in order: V gene, clone size, D gene, J gene, CDR3 DNA, CDR3 protein. A D gene is named only where the DNA matches it firmly. Not every row has a clone size; where given, it reads once, few, many or a size class.

TRBV28,few,TRBD1,TRBJ2-7,TGTGCCAGCACCACAGGGGGCATAGCATCCTACGAGCAGTACTTC,CASTTGGIASYEQYF
TRBV30,.,.,TRBJ2-1,TGTGCCTGGACGGCGACAGGCAATGAGCAGTTCTTC,CAWTATGNEQFF
TRBV11-2,.,.,TRBJ1-1,TGTGCCAGCAGACGACAGAACACTGAAGCTTTCTTT,CASRRQNTEAFF
TRBV6-5,.,.,TRBJ2-7,TGTGCCAGCAGTTACTCAGGCGGAGTCTACGAGCAGTACTTC,CASSYSGGVYEQYF
TRBV6-1,.,TRBD1,TRBJ2-7,TGTGCCAGCAGTGTGGACAGGGGGCGCGCCTACGAGCAGTACTTC,CASSVDRGRAYEQYF
TRBV7-2,.,TRBD2,TRBJ2-7,TGTGCCAGCAGCTTAGAGAGCGGGGGGGCCCGAGAGCAGTACTTC,CASSLESGGAREQYF
TRBV7-9,.,TRBD1,TRBJ2-7,TGTGCCAGCAGCTTCGGGACAGGGACATCCTACGAGCAGTACTTC,CASSFGTGTSYEQYF
TRBV6-5,few,TRBD2,TRBJ2-1,TGTGCCAGCAGTTTTGGGAGGGTATATGAGCAGTTCTTC,CASSFGRVYEQFF
TRBV6-1,.,.,TRBJ1-2,TGTGCCAGCAGGGTACAGGAGGGGAACTATGGCTACACCTTC,CASRVQEGNYGYTF
TRBV5-1,.,TRBD1,TRBJ2-7,TGCGCCAGCAGCTCCACGGGACAGTCCTACGAGCAGTACTTC,CASSSTGQSYEQYF
TRBV16,.,.,TRBJ1-1,TGTGCCAGCAGCCGAAGCGGGGGGGAAGCTTTCTTT,CASSRSGGEAFF
TRBV7-8,once,.,TRBJ1-2,TGTGCCAGCAGCACCGGGACTCATACTGGGGTCTACACCTTC,CASSTGTHTGVYTF
TRBV28,.,TRBD2,TRBJ2-1,TGTGCCAGCAGTCTGGGACTAGCGGACAATGAGCAGTTCTTC,CASSLGLADNEQFF
TRBV2,.,.,TRBJ2-7,TGTGCCAGCAGTGAAGACGCGCGGGGTAACGAGCAGTACTTC,CASSEDARGNEQYF
TRBV6-6,.,TRBD1,TRBJ1-2,TGTGCCAGCAGATCTGGTCAGGGGGATGGCTACACCTTC,CASRSGQGDGYTF